This T cell receptor (beta chain) was retrieved from a study of identical twins. On this clonotype itself: Its antigen is not identified.

Study observations and caveats: With abundant cord blood beta clonotypes, insertions were fewer; memory repertoires showed no such pattern.

TCRdb reprocessed the 5' RACE reads via MiXCR and lists one record per CDR3 protein. The sample carries about 810,000 distinct CDR3 sequences, 9% to 15% recorded once. These data are also associated with another study on yellow fever vaccine responses in identical twins.

The receptor was isolated from a woman under 30 in good health. Sequenced input: PBMCs.

The CDR3 bases are TGTGCCAGCACCCCCGGACAGGATGGCTACACCTTC. Amino acids: CASTPGQDGYTF. V gene TRBV6-4 combines with J gene TRBJ1-2, with 7 bases that match TRBD1. Unmatched junction bases numbered 5, after V lost 7 bases and J lost 6 bases. In germline, CDR1 is MRHNA, CDR2 SNTAGT. The CDR3 runs to 12 residues.